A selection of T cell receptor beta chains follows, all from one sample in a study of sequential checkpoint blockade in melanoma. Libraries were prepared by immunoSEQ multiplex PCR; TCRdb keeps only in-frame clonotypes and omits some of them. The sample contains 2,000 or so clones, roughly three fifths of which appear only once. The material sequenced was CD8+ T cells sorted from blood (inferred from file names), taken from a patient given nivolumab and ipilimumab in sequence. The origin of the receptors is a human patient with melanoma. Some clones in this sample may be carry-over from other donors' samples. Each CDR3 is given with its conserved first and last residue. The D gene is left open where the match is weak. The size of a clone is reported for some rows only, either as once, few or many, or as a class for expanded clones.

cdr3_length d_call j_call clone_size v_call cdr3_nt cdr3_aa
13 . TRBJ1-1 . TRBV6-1 TGTGCCAGCAGTGAAGCATCGGAGACTCAAGCTTTCTTT CASSEASETQAFF
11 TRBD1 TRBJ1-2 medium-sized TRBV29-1 TGCAGCGTCGGGACAGTCTATGGCTACACCTTC CSVGTVYGYTF
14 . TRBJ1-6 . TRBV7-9 TGTGCCAGCAGCTTAGAGGACACTAACTCACCCCTCCACTTT CASSLEDTNSPLHF
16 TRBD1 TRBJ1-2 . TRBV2 TGTGCCAGCAGTGAAGCGCTTCGGGGGACAGACTATGGCTACACCTTC CASSEALRGTDYGYTF
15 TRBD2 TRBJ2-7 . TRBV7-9 TGTGCCAGCAGCCCCACACAGCGGGGGGATTACGAGCAGTACTTC CASSPTQRGDYEQYF
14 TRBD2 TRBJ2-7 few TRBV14 TGTGCCAGCAGCCAGGGCGGGAGCTCCTACGAGCAGTACTTC CASSQGGSSYEQYF
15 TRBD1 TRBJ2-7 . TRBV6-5 TGTGCCAGCAGTTACGGTCAGGGGGCTGTATACGAGCAGTACTTC CASSYGQGAVYEQYF
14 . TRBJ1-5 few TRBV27 TGTGCCAGCAGTTTATTAGGGACTAATCAGCCCCAGCATTTT CASSLLGTNQPQHF
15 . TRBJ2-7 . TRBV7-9 TGTGCCAGCAGCTCCCAGGGTCCAGCGTCCTACGAGCAGTACTTC CASSSQGPASYEQYF
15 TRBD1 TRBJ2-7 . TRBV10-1 TGCGCCAGCAGTGATTTACCAGGGGGTAAATACGAGCAGTACTTC CASSDLPGGKYEQYF
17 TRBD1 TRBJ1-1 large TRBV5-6 TGTGCCAGCAGCTTGTGGGCAGGGGGCCTCATGAACACTGAAGCTTTCTTT CASSLWAGGLMNTEAFF